The 27 T cell receptor beta chains below all came from one sample that was sequenced in a study of CD8+CD57+ T cells in acquired aplastic anemia. Using genomic DNA as the template, TCR beta VDJ and CDR3 profiling was carried out. TCRdb passed the reads through MiXCR, listing each CDR3 protein once. The sample contains about 190,000 distinct CDR3 sequences, about 53% of which appear only once. Sequencing input: sorted CD4+, CD8+, or CD8+CD57+ T cells (not recorded which) from PBMCs. The receptors stem from a human donor in good health, serving as a control.

Here the CDR3 DNA reads TGTGCCACCAGCAGTGAACCCGCCAGGGTCTATGGCTACACCTTC. Protein: CATSSEPARVYGYTF. This chain links TRBV15 with TRBJ1-2, with D possibly TRBD1 on 5 matching bases. The CDR3 length is 15 residues. The germline CDR1 and CDR2 sequences are LNHNV and YYDKDF (reference sequence). The V end lost 3 bases, the J end lost 4 bases, and 15 bases lay between the germline ends.

The chain links TRBV2 to TRBJ2-5; D remains ambiguous. Trimming took 7 bases from V and 4 from J, leaving 16 bases between them. Per germline, CDR1 SNHLY and CDR2 FYNNEI. The CDR3 has 14 amino acids. The CDR3 nucleotides are TGTGCCAGCACACCCCCAGATCGGCCAGAGACCCAGTACTTC. Translating it yields CASTPPDRPETQYF.

In this sample, this clonotype turned up many times. The chain combines TRBV3-1 with TRBJ2-7; the D is unclear. Germline V CDR1 and CDR2: LGHDT, YNNKEL (reference sequence). The V end lost 4 bases, the J end lost 6 bases, and 10 bases lay between the germline ends. The CDR3 sequence is 12 residues long. This CDR3 is CASSPHPTEQYF. CDR3 sequence (DNA): TGTGCCAGCAGCCCCCATCCGACCGAGCAGTACTTC.

This rearrangement joins TRBV19 to TRBJ2-7; 8 bases are shared with TRBD2. The CDR3 runs to 15 residues. Looked up from germline, CDR1 is LNHDA and CDR2 is SQIVND (reference sequence). V was pared by 9 bases and J by 4 bases, with 14 bases of the junction left unmatched. The CDR3 nucleotides are TGTGCCAGCAGCTCCCGAGCGGGAGATTCTTACGAGCAGTACTTC. Translated, it gives CASSSRAGDSYEQYF.

This clonotype was observed many times. This chain links TRBV20-1 with TRBJ1-1; D unresolved. Germline V gene lookup returns CDR1 DFQATT and CDR2 SNEGSKA (reference sequence). There are 11 residues in the CDR3. As DNA, the CDR3 is TGCAGCCCCAGTTCGAACACTGAAGCTTTCTTT. This translates into CSPSSNTEAFF.

The V and J genes are TRBV7-8 and TRBJ1-5; possible D gene TRBD1, 5 bases. CDR1 and CDR2 from the germline V gene are SGHVS and FQNEAQ. Trimming took 4 bases from V and 4 from J, leaving 14 bases between them. CDR3 length: 15 residues. The CDR3, as DNA: TGTGCCAGCAGCTCTCCGGGACGGAGGAATCAGCCCCAGCATTTT. Its translation is CASSSPGRRNQPQHF.

The V gene is TRBV2, the J gene TRBJ1-6, with a possible D match to TRBD1 (5 bases). Trimming left V 8 bases short and J 5 bases short, with 16 bases between. The CDR3 contains 15 residues. Looked up from germline, CDR1 is SNHLY and CDR2 is FYNNEI. The CDR3 DNA sequence: TGTGCCAGCCAAACCGCCAGGGCTAATAATTCACCCCTCCACTTT. This encodes CASQTARANNSPLHF.

The genes are TRBV20-1 and TRBJ2-7; TRBD2 aligns across 16 bases. With V trimmed by 5 bases and J by 1 base, 8 bases remained unmatched. The germline CDR1 and CDR2 sequences are DFQATT and SNEGSKA (reference sequence). This CDR3 contains 17 residues. CDR3 residues: CSAPGTSGGAGSYEQYF. The CDR3 DNA reads TGCAGTGCTCCCGGGACTAGCGGGGGGGCCGGGTCCTACGAGCAGTACTTC.

As regards this clonotype: Because the CDR3 is missing its conserved closing phenylalanine or tryptophan, this is likely a read error. The V gene is TRBV4-3, the J gene TRBJ2-1, with D hard to call. Germline V lookup: CDR1 LGHNA, CDR2 YSLEER. CDR3 length: 16 residues. The V end lost 0 bases, the J end lost 0 bases, and 9 bases lay between the germline ends. CDR3 in DNA: TGCGCCAGCAGCCAAGACCACCGTAGCTCCTACAATGAGCAGTTCCTC. Amino acid sequence: CASSQDHRSSYNEQFL.

This clonotype came up many times. This chain uses TRBV5-5 with TRBJ1-6; tentative D call: TRBD1 (5 bases). The germline V gene has CDR1 SGHKS and CDR2 YYEKEE (reference sequence). The CDR3 consists of 15 residues. V was pared by 0 bases and J by 8 bases, with 12 bases between. The CDR3 sequence is CASSLVGTGDSPLHF. The CDR3 DNA reads as TGTGCCAGCAGCTTGGTAGGCACAGGCGATTCACCCCTCCACTTT.

This clonotype was seen many times. This chain joins TRBV7-2 and TRBJ2-5, with 9 bases lining up with TRBD2. The CDR3 extends over 20 amino acids. Per germline, CDR1 SGHTA and CDR2 FQGNSA. Unmatched junction bases numbered 24, after V lost 5 bases and J lost 5 bases. The CDR3 coding sequence is TGTGCCAGCAGCCCGCACGCCCGACGTCAAACCGGGACTAGCTGGGAGACCCAGTACTTC. Translating gives CASSPHARRQTGTSWETQYF.

On this clonotype: An end of the junction differs from the germline gene, which may be a read error. This sequence joins TRBV29-1 and TRBJ2-3; D possibly matches TRBD1 or TRBD2 (6 bases each). The CDR3 runs to 13 residues. CDR1 is SQVTM and CDR2 is ANQGSEA in the germline V gene. Written as DNA, the CDR3 is TGCAGCAGTGAAAAGGGGGGCACAGATACGCAGTGTTTT. This translates into CSSEKGGTDTQCF.

In the case of this clonotype: The conserved phenylalanine or tryptophan is not found at the CDR3 terminus, so this likely reflects a read error. The chain links TRBV7-9 to TRBJ2-5; D uncertain. CDR3 length equals 14 residues. Germline V gives CDR1 SEHNR, CDR2 FQNEAQ (reference sequence). CDR3 loop: CASSLQGLEETQYI. In DNA, the CDR3 is TGCGCCAGCAGCTTACAAGGTCTTGAAGAGACCCAGTACATC.

The rearrangement uses TRBV7-8 and TRBJ2-7, with 8 bases aligning to TRBD2. Per germline, CDR1 SGHVS and CDR2 FQNEAQ. The V gene end was trimmed by 0 bases and the J gene end by 0 bases; junction bases not matched to a gene: 10. The CDR3 spans 18 residues. As DNA, the CDR3 is TGTGCCAGCAGCTTAGCGGCGGTAGCGGGGTCGAGCTCCTACGAGCAGTACTTC. Its protein is CASSLAAVAGSSSYEQYF.

This clonotype was picked up a small number of times. This rearrangement joins TRBV18 to TRBJ1-4; D remains ambiguous. The CDR3 has 13 amino acids. CDR1 is KGHSH and CDR2 is LQKENI in the germline V gene. Trimming pared 5 bases from V and 4 bases from J, leaving 8 bases between. As DNA, the CDR3 is TGTGCCAGCTCAACCGACATTAATGAAAAACTGTTTTTT. It codes for CASSTDINEKLFF.

The V gene is TRBV7-9, the J gene TRBJ1-2, with TRBD1 as a possible D gene (6 bases). This CDR3 contains 14 residues. Germline V gene lookup returns CDR1 SEHNR and CDR2 FQNEAQ (reference sequence). Trimming removed 4 bases from V and 4 bases from J, with 13 bases in between. The CDR3 coding sequence is TGTGCCAGCAGCTCTACCGGGACAAGCTATGGCTACACCTTC. This translates into CASSSTGTSYGYTF. The full variable domain, with the rest looked up from reference TRBV7-9 and TRBJ1-2, is DTGVSQNPRHKITKRGQNVTFRCDPISEHNRLYWYRQTLGQGPEFLTYFQNEAQLEKSRLLSDRFSAERPKGSFSTLEIQRTEQGDSAMYLCASSSTGTSYGYTFGSGTRLTVV.

This clonotype was seen once. The V gene is TRBV7-9, the J gene TRBJ2-3; 7 bases agree with TRBD1. The CDR3 contains 14 residues. The V segment lost 5 bases and the J segment 11 bases; nucleotides outside the gene matches: 13. Germline-derived CDR1 and CDR2 are SEHNR and FQNEAQ (reference sequence). The CDR3 protein is CASSTRQGYNEQYF. DNA of the CDR3: TGTGCCAGCAGCACCCGACAGGGCTACAATGAGCAGTATTTT. The variable domain in full, completed from reference TRBV7-9 and TRBJ2-3, reads DTGVSQNPRHKITKRGQNVTFRCDPISEHNRLYWYRQTLGQGPEFLTYFQNEAQLEKSRLLSDRFSAERPKGSFSTLEIQRTEQGDSAMYLCASSTRQGYNEQYFGPGTRLTVL.

This clonotype was detected many times. The gene calls are TRBV6-5 and TRBJ2-1, with 11 bases that match TRBD2. CDR1 is MNHEY, CDR2 SVGAGI, per germline. Trimming cost V 5 bases and J 5 bases; bases outside gene matches: 5. There are 15 residues in the CDR3. The CDR3 sequence is CASSLTSGDNNEQFF. Written as DNA, the CDR3 is TGTGCCAGCAGTCTGACTAGCGGGGACAACAATGAGCAGTTCTTC.

J is TRBJ1-2 and V is TRBV9; no definite D call. The length of the CDR3 is 11 residues. Germline V CDR1 and CDR2: SGDLS, YYNGEE. V lost 8 bases, J lost 4 bases, and 9 bases lay in between. This CDR3 reads CASLGFYGYTF. The CDR3 DNA sequence: TGTGCCAGTTTAGGGTTCTATGGCTACACCTTC.

Many counts were recorded for this clonotype. The rearrangement joins TRBV19 to TRBJ1-5; a weak D match, TRBD1 (5 bases). Germline V gene lookup returns CDR1 LNHDA and CDR2 SQIVND (reference sequence). CDR3 length: 15 amino acids. Trimming shortened V by 6 bases and J by 3 bases, and 15 bases separated the two germline ends. In nucleotides, the CDR3 is TGTGCCAGTAGGCCGGGGGGGTCCAACAATCAGCCCCAGCATTTT. It encodes CASRPGGSNNQPQHF.

The chain joins TRBV20-1 to TRBJ1-2, with D possibly TRBD1 on 5 matching bases. From germline, CDR1 is DFQATT and CDR2 SNEGSKA (reference sequence). V lost 3 bases and J 4 bases, leaving 21 bases between the germline ends. The CDR3 is 16 amino acids. The chain's CDR3 is CSASGTGTWDIYGYTF. The CDR3 coding sequence is TGCAGTGCTAGCGGAACCGGGACTTGGGATATCTATGGCTACACCTTC.

This clonotype has at least ten counts. V usage is TRBV9 and J usage is TRBJ2-1; possibly TRBD2 for D (5 bases). The V end was cut by 0 bases, the J end by 10 bases, with 20 bases between. The CDR3 consists of 16 residues. Germline V lookup: CDR1 SGDLS, CDR2 YYNGEE. This CDR3 reads CASSVGEVASSNEQFF. CDR3 bases: TGTGCCAGCAGCGTAGGAGAGGTAGCGAGTTCGAACGAGCAGTTCTTC.

This sequence joins TRBV6-1 and TRBJ1-5; 7 nucleotides match TRBD1. Germline V gives CDR1 MNHNS, CDR2 SASEGT. This CDR3 has 16 residues. With 5 bases clipped from V and 4 bases from J, the junction kept 11 bases outside the gene matches. The chain's CDR3 is CASSSPDRLLNQPQHF. CDR3 DNA: TGTGCCAGCAGTTCTCCGGACAGGTTATTAAATCAGCCCCAGCATTTT.

A few counts support this clonotype. Just one base apart from a much larger clone, this may be a read error. Given the absence of the conserved phenylalanine or tryptophan at the CDR3 end, a read error is likely. The genes are TRBV5-5 and TRBJ2-3; 10 bases align to TRBD1. V was clipped by 4 bases and J by 2 bases; unmatched bases: 7. The CDR3 is 16 amino acids. Germline loops: CDR1 SGHKS, CDR2 YYEKEE (reference sequence). The CDR3 sequence: CASSRGQGTFTDTQYL. In DNA form, the CDR3 reads TGTGCCAGCAGCCGGGGACAGGGGACCTTCACAGATACGCAGTATCTT.

The chain has TRBV20-1 and TRBJ1-5; no definite D call. Trimming stripped 4 bases from V and 4 bases from J, with 14 bases between. The CDR3 runs to 14 residues. Germline V lookup: CDR1 DFQATT, CDR2 SNEGSKA (reference sequence). The CDR3 region has the DNA TGCAGTGCTACCTCCGGGGAGAGAAATCAGCCCCAGCATTTT. It translates to CSATSGERNQPQHF.

The chain combines TRBV2 with TRBJ2-5, with a tentative D call TRBD2 (5 bases). The V end lost 6 bases, the J end lost 5 bases, and 13 bases lay between the germline ends. Germline V gene lookup returns CDR1 SNHLY and CDR2 FYNNEI. This CDR3 region has 13 residues. As DNA, the CDR3 is TGTGCCAGCAGCACTAATCCGGGGGAGACCCAGTACTTC. As protein: CASSTNPGETQYF.

The chain carries TRBV20-1 and TRBJ1-5; no clear D. CDR3 size: 14 residues. The germline CDR1 and CDR2 sequences are DFQATT and SNEGSKA (reference sequence). V was shortened by 3 bases and J by 5 bases, with 14 bases between the two germline ends. The CDR3: CSASSGDPDQPQHF. The CDR3 coding sequence is TGCAGTGCTAGCTCCGGTGACCCTGATCAGCCCCAGCATTTT.